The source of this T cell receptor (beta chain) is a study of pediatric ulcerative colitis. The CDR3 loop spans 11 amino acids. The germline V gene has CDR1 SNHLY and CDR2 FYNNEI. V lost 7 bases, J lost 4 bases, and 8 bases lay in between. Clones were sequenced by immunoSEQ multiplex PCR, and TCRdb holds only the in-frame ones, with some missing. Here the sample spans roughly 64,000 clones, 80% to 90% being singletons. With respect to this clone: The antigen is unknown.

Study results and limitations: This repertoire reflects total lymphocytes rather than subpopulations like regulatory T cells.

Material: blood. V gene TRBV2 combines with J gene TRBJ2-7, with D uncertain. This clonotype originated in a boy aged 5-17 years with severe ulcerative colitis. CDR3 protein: CASTENYEQYF. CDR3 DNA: TGTGCCAGCACGGAAAATTACGAGCAGTACTTC.